The rows below give T cell receptor beta chains drawn from one sample of a study of T-cell memory formation after mild COVID-19. A single record per CDR3 protein comes from TCRdb applying MiXCR to the 5' RACE reads. The profile shows 58,000 or so distinct CDR3 sequences, about 27% of them singletons. Material for sequencing was PBMCs or a T cell subset sorted from them (not recorded which). The receptors originated from a young man who had mild COVID-19 (a few samples of this study predate the infection). Cell type and time point are not known. Each CDR3 is given with its conserved first and last residue.

cdr3_aa: CASSVGLSGYEQYF; v_call: TRBV9
cdr3_aa: CASSLTEPANTGELFF; v_call: TRBV5-6
cdr3_aa: CASSPSAGVYEQYF; v_call: TRBV5-1
cdr3_aa: CSAGDGNTGELFF; v_call: TRBV29-1
cdr3_aa: CASSEDRELPEAFF; v_call: TRBV5-1
cdr3_aa: CASSPYQETQYF; v_call: TRBV28
cdr3_aa: CASSFSGGGYGYTF; v_call: TRBV11-2
cdr3_aa: CASSFGGGADTQYF; v_call: TRBV12-3/TRBV12-4
cdr3_aa: CASSSFGTDTQYF; v_call: TRBV7-2
cdr3_aa: CASSLFGQPQHF; v_call: TRBV7-9
cdr3_aa: CSVAGQNDINSDQPQHF; v_call: TRBV20-1
cdr3_aa: CSVGQGAYEQYF; v_call: TRBV29-1
cdr3_aa: CATFGLSPEAFF; v_call: TRBV24-1
cdr3_aa: CASSSLRGLPSYNEQFF; v_call: TRBV12-3/TRBV12-4
cdr3_aa: CASYSLGGTGDPYEQYF; v_call: TRBV6-6
cdr3_aa: CASSLGQKNQPQHF; v_call: TRBV19
cdr3_aa: CASIYGREGQETQYF; v_call: TRBV7-6
cdr3_aa: CASSQPGRINEKLFF; v_call: TRBV4-1
cdr3_aa: CASSHINYSPNQPQHF; v_call: TRBV7-8
cdr3_aa: CASSLYGDGYTF; v_call: TRBV12-3/TRBV12-4
cdr3_aa: CASSLSVRTVGTF; v_call: TRBV27
cdr3_aa: CASSARLAGTYTGELFF; v_call: TRBV9
cdr3_aa: CASSLEASSTYEQYF; v_call: TRBV7-6
cdr3_aa: CATSRRQGDYSPLHF; v_call: TRBV15
cdr3_aa: CASFPPRGETGELFF; v_call: TRBV7-8
cdr3_aa: CASSYLVGHEQYF; v_call: TRBV7-9
cdr3_aa: CASSGGTSGDEETQYF; v_call: TRBV5-1
cdr3_aa: CASSTQGPGNEQFF; v_call: TRBV12-3/TRBV12-4
cdr3_aa: CASNPGANRDPNDYGYTF; v_call: TRBV5-1
cdr3_aa: CASSPGYEQYF; v_call: TRBV7-6
cdr3_aa: CASSAGLAGGNEQFF; v_call: TRBV7-2
cdr3_aa: CASSQAWDYLNTGELFF; v_call: TRBV7-8
cdr3_aa: CASSPKTGSYNEQFF; v_call: TRBV7-9
cdr3_aa: CASSLPGSYEQYF; v_call: TRBV7-3
cdr3_aa: CASSQVPQQETQYF; v_call: TRBV4-1
cdr3_aa: CASSQGVPSNQPQHF; v_call: TRBV4-1
cdr3_aa: CASSFWGTEAFF; v_call: TRBV12-3/TRBV12-4
cdr3_aa: CASSPGAGETDTQYF; v_call: TRBV9
cdr3_aa: CASNTRPANEQFF; v_call: TRBV19
cdr3_aa: CASSVDGETQYF; v_call: TRBV9
cdr3_aa: CASSLGSGGINEQFF; v_call: TRBV11-2
cdr3_aa: CASSPGRISPLHF; v_call: TRBV6-5
cdr3_aa: CASSWATGRETQYF; v_call: TRBV5-6
cdr3_aa: CASRRDRGGNNEQFF; v_call: TRBV6-6
cdr3_aa: CASSPRQGTEAFF; v_call: TRBV4-1
cdr3_aa: CASSQDGTSGGIGDTQYF; v_call: TRBV4-2
cdr3_aa: CASSQEEGDEQYF; v_call: TRBV4-3
cdr3_aa: CATRTTYEQYF; v_call: TRBV10-2
cdr3_aa: CASSYPGQYYNEQFF; v_call: TRBV7-9
cdr3_aa: CASTPDPLNTEAFF; v_call: TRBV7-2
cdr3_aa: CASSDGTEADTQYF; v_call: TRBV5-5
cdr3_aa: CASRDAVYNEQFF; v_call: TRBV7-2
cdr3_aa: CASSDSGVSPLHF; v_call: TRBV6-1
cdr3_aa: CASSYGVGQYGEQYF; v_call: TRBV6-2/TRBV6-3
cdr3_aa: CASSTSPYSNQPQHF; v_call: TRBV6-2/TRBV6-3
cdr3_aa: CASSNPQRGLTDTQYF; v_call: TRBV12-3/TRBV12-4
cdr3_aa: CASSLEKQYF; v_call: TRBV5-1
cdr3_aa: CASSLTSGGHNEQFF; v_call: TRBV6-5
cdr3_aa: CASSKRQGVSQETQYF; v_call: TRBV7-2
cdr3_aa: CASSQKGYTEAFF; v_call: TRBV4-3